This T cell receptor beta chain originates from a study of blood T cells in healthy people across ages. V trimming: 4 bases; J trimming: 8 bases; junction bases outside the gene matches: 17. This CDR3 is built from 17 residues. The germline gives CDR1 LNHNV, CDR2 YYDKDF (reference sequence). On this clonotype itself: Antigen: not known.

Broader study findings: The study found more naive CD4+ cells and higher diversity in long-lived than aged donors.

For the second PCR, which ran for roughly 7 to 11 cycles, a sample-barcoded 5' primer and a J-beta primer mix were used. Sequencing of every sample gave 2.5 million or more CDR3-containing paired-end reads. TCRdb fed the 5' RACE reads into MiXCR, producing one record per CDR3 protein. The sample lists 1.5 million to 2 million distinct CDR3 sequences; 28% were seen once. Sequences were obtained from blood. This chain connects TRBV15 to TRBJ1-2, with TRBD1 matching 9 bases. This sequence was found in a woman aged 25 to 39 in good health. CDR3 sequence (DNA): TGTGCCACCAGCAATTTCGGGCAAGCCGGACAGGGGAACGGCTACACCTTC. Protein: CATSNFGQAGQGNGYTF.